Detailed here is one TCR beta chain. Its antigen is unidentified. The data were obtained in a study of cytomegalovirus exposure and HLA in healthy donors. Study-wide findings and caveats: Roughly uniform depth of sequencing across donors was assumed in presence/absence analyses.

The CDR3 has 14 residues. The germline V and J ends were trimmed by 3 bases and 3 bases, with 12 bases remaining between them. Germline V gene sequence: CDR1 SGDLS, CDR2 YYNGEE. PCR was performed using 60 Vbeta and 13 Jbeta primers. The method was immunoSEQ multiplex PCR; TCRdb's version includes in-frame clones alone and lacks a portion of them. Here the sample spans about 130,000 clones, roughly 80% being singletons. The source is a male donor in good health and CMV-seronegative. Material for sequencing was PBMCs. V gene TRBV9 combines with J gene TRBJ1-1, with D perhaps TRBD1 (6 bases). The CDR3 DNA sequence: TGTGCCAGCAGCGCAGGGGAGGGGGACACTGAAGCTTTCTTT. It translates to CASSAGEGDTEAFF.